The entry below describes one T cell receptor (beta chain). The entry originates in a study of blood T cell repertoires in COVID-19. Study-level background: Sources were T cells, B-cell-depleted T cells, or PBMCs; the material itself was cDNA or gDNA.

In terms of age and location, participants ranged from about 18 to 100 years and lived in roughly 22 US areas. Clinical history as reported by participants underpinned cohort assignment. The study counted Cohort 3 donors as recovered given two negative PCRs, clearance, or symptom resolution. Sequencing used immunoSEQ multiplex PCR; TCRdb keeps in-frame clones, though not all of them. The repertoire holds 200,000 to 250,000 clones, with about 80% as singletons. Germline assignment: CDR1 SGDLS and CDR2 YYNGEE. The CDR3 is made up of 16 amino acids. With V trimmed by 3 bases and J by 7 bases, 10 bases remained unmatched.

This chain links TRBV9 with TRBJ1-6; 7 nucleotides line up with TRBD1. This TCR came from a man between 40 and 49 years old who had recovered from COVID-19. Sequencing used PBMCs or T cells enriched from blood (not recorded which). The CDR3 protein is CASSAEFRDSNSPLHF. The CDR3, as DNA: TGTGCCAGCAGCGCAGAATTCCGGGACAGCAATTCACCCCTCCACTTT.